Following are 9 T cell receptor beta chains from one sample sequenced in a study of cytomegalovirus exposure and HLA in healthy donors. The PCR ran on 60 Vbeta and 13 Jbeta primers. Repertoires were generated with immunoSEQ multiplex PCR, while TCRdb's copy carries only in-frame clones and drops some. The sample records about 170,000 clones, around 78% being singletons. Source material: PBMCs. The receptors stem from a female donor in good health and CMV-seronegative.

This clone showed up just a few times. The chain carries TRBV6-5 and TRBJ1-5; no firm D call. This CDR3 has 15 amino acids. V was clipped by 0 bases and J by 6 bases, with 12 bases between them. CDR1 MNHEY and CDR2 SVGAGI come from the germline V gene. The CDR3 spells CASSYSIASGQPQHF. The CDR3 DNA sequence: TGTGCCAGCAGTTACTCGATTGCGAGTGGTCAGCCCCAGCATTTT.

J is TRBJ2-1 and V is TRBV7-3, with D tentatively TRBD2 (6 bases). The CDR3 is made up of 13 amino acids. Germline-derived CDR1 and CDR2 are SGHTA and FQGTGA. V was pared by 5 bases and J by 4 bases, with 9 bases between. The CDR3 bases are TGTGCCAGCAGCACGCGGGGTTACAATGAGCAGTTCTTC. It yields the protein CASSTRGYNEQFF.

The chain carries TRBV6-5 and TRBJ2-5, with unresolved D. Germline CDR1 MNHEY, CDR2 SVGAGI. The CDR3 consists of 14 residues. The V end lost 6 bases, the J end lost 1 base, and 12 bases lay between the germline ends. The CDR3 sequence: CASSPRSFQETQYF. Written as DNA, the CDR3 is TGTGCCAGCAGCCCACGGAGTTTCCAAGAGACCCAGTACTTC.

The J gene is TRBJ2-5, the V gene TRBV6-1; possible D gene TRBD2, 5 bases. Trimming pared 1 base from V and 5 bases from J, leaving 14 bases between. The CDR3 is 15 residues long. Germline V gene lookup returns CDR1 MNHNS and CDR2 SASEGT. The CDR3 protein is CASSEVRAGGETQYF. Written as DNA, the CDR3 is TGTGCCAGCAGTGAAGTTAGGGCGGGTGGGGAGACCCAGTACTTC.

The V gene is TRBV4-3, the J gene TRBJ1-2; the D gene is possibly TRBD1 (5 bases). The V end was cut by 1 base, the J end by 2 bases, with 20 bases between. CDR1 is LGHNA, CDR2 YSLEER, per germline. The CDR3 is made up of 18 amino acids. DNA for the CDR3: TGCGCCAGCAGCCAAGTCCTCGTTCAGGGACTTATGAACTATGGCTACACCTTC. As protein: CASSQVLVQGLMNYGYTF.

V usage is TRBV5-4 and J usage is TRBJ2-7; the match to TRBD1 covers 10 bases. The junction had 9 bases not matched to a gene; V was cut back by 4 bases and J by 5 bases. The CDR3 contains 15 residues. Germline CDR1 is SGHNT and CDR2 is YYREEE (reference sequence). The CDR3 protein is CASSITGTGANEQYF. The CDR3 nucleotides read TGTGCCAGCAGCATCACGGGGACAGGGGCTAACGAGCAGTACTTC.

The chain joins TRBV4-3 to TRBJ2-1, with 12 positions matching TRBD2. The CDR3 spans 16 residues. Germline trimming cut 4 bases from V and 2 bases from J; bases unmatched to any gene: 3. Germline V CDR1 and CDR2: LGHNA, YSLEER. CDR3 loop: CASSRGTSGPYNEQFF. CDR3 DNA sequence: TGCGCCAGCAGCCGAGGGACTAGCGGGCCCTACAATGAGCAGTTCTTC.

The chain joins TRBV19 to TRBJ1-3; 7 bases match TRBD1. The V and J ends lost 4 bases and 4 bases, in that order; junction bases with no gene match: 10. Germline loops: CDR1 LNHDA, CDR2 SQIVND (reference sequence). CDR3 length: 16 residues. DNA of the CDR3: TGTGCCAGTAGTACCCGGGACAGACTCGGAGGAAACACCATATATTTT. It codes for CASSTRDRLGGNTIYF.

The V call is TRBV11-2, the J call TRBJ2-7, with D possibly TRBD2 on 6 matching bases. CDR1 and CDR2 (germline): SGHAT, FQNNGV. The CDR3 is made up of 12 amino acids. Trimming removed 5 bases from V and 6 bases from J, with 11 bases in between. CDR3 DNA: TGTGCCAGCAGCCTAGGAGGGATCGAGCAGTACTTC. It codes for CASSLGGIEQYF. Full variable domain (missing parts from reference TRBV11-2 and TRBJ2-7): EAGVAQSPRYKIIEKRQSVAFWCNPISGHATLYWYQQILGQGPKLLIQFQNNGVVDDSQLPKDRFSAERLKGVDSTLKIQPAKLEDSAVYLCASSLGGIEQYFGPGTRLTVT.